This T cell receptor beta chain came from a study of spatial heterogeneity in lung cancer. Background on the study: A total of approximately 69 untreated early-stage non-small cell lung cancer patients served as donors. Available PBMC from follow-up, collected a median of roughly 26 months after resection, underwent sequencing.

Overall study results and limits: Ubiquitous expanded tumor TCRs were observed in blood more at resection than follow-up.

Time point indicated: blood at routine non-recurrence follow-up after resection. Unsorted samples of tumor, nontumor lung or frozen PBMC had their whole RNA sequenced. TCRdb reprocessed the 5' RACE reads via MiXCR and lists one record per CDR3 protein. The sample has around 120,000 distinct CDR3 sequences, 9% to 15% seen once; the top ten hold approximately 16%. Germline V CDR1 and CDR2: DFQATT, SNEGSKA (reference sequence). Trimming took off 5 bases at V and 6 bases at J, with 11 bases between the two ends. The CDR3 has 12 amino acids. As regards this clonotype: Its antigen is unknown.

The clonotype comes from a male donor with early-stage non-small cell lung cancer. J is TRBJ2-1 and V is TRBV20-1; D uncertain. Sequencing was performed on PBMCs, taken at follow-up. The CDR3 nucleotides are TGCAGTGCTCCGGAACTCGGCAATGAGCAGTTCTTC. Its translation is CSAPELGNEQFF.